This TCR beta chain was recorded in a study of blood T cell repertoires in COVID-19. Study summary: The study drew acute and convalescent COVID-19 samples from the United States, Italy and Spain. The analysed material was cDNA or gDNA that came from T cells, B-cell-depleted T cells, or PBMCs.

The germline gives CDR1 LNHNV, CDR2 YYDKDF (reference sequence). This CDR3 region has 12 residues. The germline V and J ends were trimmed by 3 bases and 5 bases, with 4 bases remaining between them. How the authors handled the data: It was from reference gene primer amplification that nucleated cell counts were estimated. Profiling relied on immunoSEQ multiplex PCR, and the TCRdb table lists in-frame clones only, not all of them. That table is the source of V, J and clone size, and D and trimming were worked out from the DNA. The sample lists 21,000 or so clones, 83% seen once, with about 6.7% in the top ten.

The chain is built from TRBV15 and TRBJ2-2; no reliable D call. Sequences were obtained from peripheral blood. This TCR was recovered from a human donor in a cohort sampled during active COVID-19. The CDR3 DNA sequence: TGTGCCACCAGCAGGCAGACCGGGGAGCTGTTTTTT. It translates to CATSRQTGELFF.